The entry that follows covers one T cell receptor (beta chain) sequence. These data are taken from a study of blood T cell repertoires in COVID-19. Repertoires were generated with immunoSEQ multiplex PCR, while TCRdb's copy carries only in-frame clones and drops some. The sample yields fewer than 65,000 clones, 80% to 85% seen once. Looked up from germline, CDR1 is SEHNR and CDR2 is FQNEAQ (reference sequence). J gave up 5 bases and V 5 bases, and 2 bases lay outside the gene matches. The CDR3 length is 12 residues. The sequenced material came from peripheral blood. This receptor was taken from a man aged 25 to 40 with COVID-19, enrolled during active disease. The V gene is TRBV7-9, the J gene TRBJ2-7; 8 nucleotides align to TRBD1. CDR3 sequence reads: CASSTGGDEQYF. CDR3 in DNA: TGTGCCAGCAGCACAGGGGGAGACGAGCAGTACTTC.